Presented here are 23 T cell receptor beta chains from one specimen sequenced in a study of T cells in Graves' hyperthyroidism and ophthalmopathy. TCR beta CDR3 sequences were amplified from RNA transcripts. Researchers ran a first-round RT-PCR on the TCR CDR3 using the HTBI primer set. TCRdb recomputed calls from the multiplex PCR reads with MiXCR, one row per CDR3 protein. The repertoire has hundreds of thousands of distinct CDR3 sequences, 15% to 20% of them found once; the top ten carry 3.5% to 4%. Sequencing was carried out using blood. The source is a woman aged 30 to 39 with Graves' hyperthyroidism.

This clonotype was observed a few times. The chain is built from TRBV28 and TRBJ2-2; D may be TRBD2 (6 bases). V gave up 6 bases and J gave up 5 bases, with 13 bases separating them. The CDR3 consists of 14 residues. Germline loops: CDR1 MDHEN, CDR2 SYDVKM. For the CDR3, the DNA is TGTGCCAGCAGGGAGGGGACTCCAACCGGGGAGCTGTTTTTT. It yields the protein CASREGTPTGELFF.

In this sample, this clonotype turned up a few times. This rearrangement joins TRBV7-9 to TRBJ1-1; 7 bases are shared with TRBD1. This CDR3 is 12 amino acids long. Per the germline V gene, CDR1 is SEHNR and CDR2 is FQNEAQ (reference sequence). V gave up 11 bases and J gave up 1 base; unmatched junction bases: 4. CDR3 coding DNA: TGTGCCGACAGGGCTTCGAACACTGAAGCTTTCTTT. This sequence encodes CADRASNTEAFF. The full variable domain, with the rest looked up from reference TRBV7-9 and TRBJ1-1, is DTGVSQNPRHKITKRGQNVTFRCDPISEHNRLYWYRQTLGQGPEFLTYFQNEAQLEKSRLLSDRFSAERPKGSFSTLEIQRTEQGDSAMYLCADRASNTEAFFGQGTRLTVV.

As regards this clonotype: The junction departs from germline at one end; a sequencing error may be responsible. This chain connects TRBV11-2 to TRBJ1-1; D remains ambiguous. In germline, CDR1 is SGHAT, CDR2 FQNNGV. The length of the CDR3 is 12 residues. The CDR3 nucleotides are TGTGCCAACAGCTTGAGCTACACTGAAGCTTTCTTT. It translates to CANSLSYTEAFF.

Ten or more counts support this clonotype. The chain couples TRBV7-2 to TRBJ2-3; 16 bases agree with TRBD2. Germline V gene lookup returns CDR1 SGHTA and CDR2 FQGNSA. V was clipped by 4 bases and J by 11 bases; unmatched bases: 6. The CDR3 has 15 amino acids. The CDR3 sequence is CASSSGTSGRAVQYF. In nucleotides, the CDR3 is TGTGCCAGCAGCTCCGGGACTAGCGGGAGGGCCGTGCAGTATTTT. Looking up the rest from reference TRBV7-2 and TRBJ2-3 gives the full variable domain: GAGVSQSPSNKVTEKGKDVELRCDPISGHTALYWYRQSLGQGLEFLIYFQGNSAPDKSGLPSDRFSAERTGGSVSTLTIQRTQQEDSAVYLCASSSGTSGRAVQYFGPGTRLTVL.

The chain joins TRBV6-2 or TRBV6-3 to TRBJ1-5, with 7 bases matching TRBD1. The CDR3 spans 18 residues. V was clipped by 2 bases and J by 0 bases; unmatched bases: 10. Germline assignment: CDR1 MNHEY and CDR2 SVGEGT. The CDR3: CASSYAAPGTDSNQPQHF. The CDR3 region has the DNA TGTGCCAGCAGTTACGCAGCCCCAGGGACAGATAGCAATCAGCCCCAGCATTTT.

This clonotype was detected ten times or more. The V gene is TRBV10-3, the J gene TRBJ2-7, with 7 bases identical to TRBD1. CDR3 length: 14 amino acids. The germline CDR1 and CDR2 sequences are ENHRY and SYGVKD. V dropped 2 bases and J dropped 3; count of bases not matched to a gene: 4. CDR3 coding DNA: TGTGCCATCAGTGAGGGGACAGACGACTACGAGCAGTACTTC. Translated, it gives CAISEGTDDYEQYF.

The chain couples TRBV20-1 to TRBJ2-1, with 12 bases lining up with TRBD2. The V segment lost 3 bases and the J segment 7 bases; nucleotides outside the gene matches: 7. Germline CDR1 and CDR2: DFQATT and SNEGSKA (reference sequence). This CDR3 contains 15 residues. The CDR3 bases are TGCAGTGCTAGCCCTGAGACTAGCGGGAGTAATGAGCAGTTCTTC. Residues: CSASPETSGSNEQFF.

This clonotype was observed many times. This rearrangement joins TRBV7-2 to TRBJ2-5; the D is unclear. The CDR3 covers 15 residues. Germline V gene sequence: CDR1 SGHTA, CDR2 FQGNSA. V lost 3 bases and J 2 bases, leaving 13 bases between the germline ends. The CDR3 loop is CASSFFLGGQETQYF. The CDR3, as DNA: TGTGCCAGCAGCTTCTTTCTTGGCGGACAAGAGACCCAGTACTTC. The full variable domain, rest sourced from reference TRBV7-2 and TRBJ2-5, is GAGVSQSPSNKVTEKGKDVELRCDPISGHTALYWYRQSLGQGLEFLIYFQGNSAPDKSGLPSDRFSAERTGGSVSTLTIQRTQQEDSAVYLCASSFFLGGQETQYFGPGTRLLVL.

In its sample, this clonotype was seen a few times. Here the CDR3 reads CASSSLLAQGAKETQYF. The DNA for the CDR3 is TGTGCCAGCAGTTCATTATTAGCACAGGGGGCGAAAGAGACCCAGTACTTC. The V call is TRBV6-1, the J call TRBJ2-5, with 9 bases that match TRBD1. The ends lost 5 bases at V and 3 bases at J; junction bases unmatched: 13. From germline, CDR1 is MNHNS and CDR2 SASEGT. The length of the CDR3 is 17 residues.

The V and J genes are TRBV7-9 and TRBJ2-7, with 7 bases fitting TRBD1. CDR1 SEHNR and CDR2 FQNEAQ come from the germline V gene (reference sequence). V gave up 5 bases and J gave up 7 bases; unmatched junction bases: 5. The CDR3 has 12 amino acids. As DNA, the CDR3 is TGTGCCAGCAGCCACGGACAGGAAGAGCAGTACTTC. Its translation is CASSHGQEEQYF. Together with reference TRBV7-9 and TRBJ2-7, the CDR3 gives the full variable domain: DTGVSQNPRHKITKRGQNVTFRCDPISEHNRLYWYRQTLGQGPEFLTYFQNEAQLEKSRLLSDRFSAERPKGSFSTLEIQRTEQGDSAMYLCASSHGQEEQYFGPGTRLTVT.

This clonotype was detected only a few times. The V gene is TRBV20-1, the J gene TRBJ2-7; 11 nucleotides line up with TRBD2. Losses at the gene ends were 4 bases for V and 4 bases for J; bases not matched to a gene: 9. The CDR3 is made up of 15 amino acids. The V gene's germline CDR1 is DFQATT and CDR2 SNEGSKA (reference sequence). This chain's CDR3 is CSATISGRAGYEQYF. The DNA for the CDR3 is TGCAGTGCTACAATTAGCGGGAGGGCCGGGTACGAGCAGTACTTC.

In this sample, this clonotype turned up many times. The chain carries TRBV28 and TRBJ1-2; TRBD1 might be the D (6 bases). The CDR3 covers 15 residues. Germline V CDR1 and CDR2: MDHEN, SYDVKM. V lost 5 bases, J lost 8 bases, and 21 bases lay in between. CDR3 nucleotide sequence: TGTGCCAGCAGTCCCTCTTTGTCGGGGGCGCGGGGCTACACCTTC. Protein sequence: CASSPSLSGARGYTF.

This clonotype showed up just a few times. This chain uses TRBV20-1 with TRBJ2-7, with D possibly called TRBD1 or TRBD2 (5 bases each). With 6 bases removed from V and 4 bases from J, the gap between germline ends came to 28 bases. Germline CDR1 is DFQATT and CDR2 is SNEGSKA (reference sequence). This CDR3 is 17 amino acids long. CDR3 in DNA: TGCAGTGCCCCCAACTCCGGGACCCACACCCTCCGATACGAGCAGTACTTC. Amino acids: CSAPNSGTHTLRYEQYF.

The chain is built from TRBV6-5 and TRBJ2-2; D is perhaps TRBD2 (6 bases). The germline gives CDR1 MNHEY, CDR2 SVGAGI. The length of the CDR3 is 16 residues. Between the trimmed V and J ends, which lost 6 bases and 5 bases, there was a span of 19 bases. The CDR3 nucleotides read TGTGCCAGCAGGGACTACCAGGGAGGCGGGACCGGGGAGCTGTTTTTT. The encoded protein is CASRDYQGGGTGELFF.

This clonotype was seen more than once but under ten times. This chain joins TRBV20-1 and TRBJ2-7; D is undetermined. CDR1 is DFQATT and CDR2 is SNEGSKA in the germline V gene (reference sequence). The V gene lost 5 bases and the J gene lost 6 bases, with 11 bases spanning the gap. This CDR3 has 11 residues. The CDR3 region is CSAPDNGEQYF. As DNA, the CDR3 is TGCAGTGCTCCCGATAACGGCGAGCAGTACTTC.

The chain has TRBV6-5 and TRBJ2-2; 7 bases fit TRBD2. Unmatched junction bases numbered 1, after V lost 2 bases and J lost 4 bases. Germline CDR1 is MNHEY and CDR2 is SVGAGI. CDR3 size: 14 residues. CDR3 nucleotides: TGTGCCAGCAGTTACGGCGGGAGCACCGGGGAGCTGTTTTTT. Amino acid sequence: CASSYGGSTGELFF.

The sample holds many counts of this clonotype. The chain has TRBV7-2 and TRBJ2-3; perhaps TRBD2 as D (5 bases). Trimming shortened V by 1 base and J by 6 bases, and 8 bases separated the two germline ends. Germline assignment: CDR1 SGHTA and CDR2 FQGNSA. The CDR3 has 13 amino acids. CDR3 residues: CASSLGRRDTQYF. The CDR3 region has the DNA TGTGCCAGCAGCTTAGGTCGGAGGGATACGCAGTATTTT. The full variable domain, with the rest looked up from reference TRBV7-2 and TRBJ2-3, is GAGVSQSPSNKVTEKGKDVELRCDPISGHTALYWYRQSLGQGLEFLIYFQGNSAPDKSGLPSDRFSAERTGGSVSTLTIQRTQQEDSAVYLCASSLGRRDTQYFGPGTRLTVL.

The V call is TRBV4-3, the J call TRBJ2-1; tentative D call: TRBD2 (6 bases). The CDR3 is 16 amino acids. V lost 1 base, J lost 0 bases, and 10 bases lay in between. CDR1 and CDR2 from the germline V gene are LGHNA and YSLEER. CDR3 loop: CASSQVGRGSYNEQFF. CDR3 coding DNA: TGCGCCAGCAGCCAAGTAGGGCGGGGCTCCTACAATGAGCAGTTCTTC.

This clonotype was found a few times. The chain carries TRBV9 and TRBJ2-1; possibly TRBD2 for D (6 bases). V lost 4 bases, J lost 0 bases, and 20 bases lay in between. The germline CDR1 and CDR2 sequences are SGDLS and YYNGEE. This CDR3 has 18 residues. CDR3 bases: TGTGCCAGCAGCAGGGAAAGGGGACTGGCTAGCTCCTACAATGAGCAGTTCTTC. Protein: CASSRERGLASSYNEQFF.

In this sample, this clonotype turned up many times. One end of the junction varies from germline; a read error may be responsible. The chain has TRBV6-1 and TRBJ2-7; the match to TRBD1 covers 9 bases. The CDR3 consists of 14 residues. In germline, CDR1 is MNHNS, CDR2 SASEGT. CDR3: CASSKAGTGYEQYF. CDR3 DNA: TGTGCCAGCAGTAAAGCCGGGACAGGGTACGAGCAGTACTTC.

The table lists this clonotype with many counts. The chain combines TRBV6-1 with TRBJ2-1; D perhaps matches TRBD2 (5 bases). In germline, CDR1 is MNHNS, CDR2 SASEGT. Trimming cost V 5 bases and J 3 bases, with 17 bases left between them. CDR3 length: 16 amino acids. CDR3 DNA: TGTGCCAGCAGTCCCCTCCCGGATGGAGGCTACAATGAGCAGTTCTTC. Its protein product is CASSPLPDGGYNEQFF.

In regard to this clonotype: A much larger clone differs by one base, so this may be a read error. The J gene is TRBJ1-1, the V gene TRBV4-1, with D hard to call. The CDR3 spans 14 residues. Germline V lookup: CDR1 MGHRA, CDR2 YSYEKL. With 0 bases removed from V and 1 base from J, the gap between germline ends came to 6 bases. The CDR3 region has the DNA TGCGCCAGCAGCCAAGAGATGGGGAACACTGAAGCTTTCTTT. This codes for CASSQEMGNTEAFF.

Ten or more counts support this clonotype. This chain uses TRBV12-3 or TRBV12-4 with TRBJ2-1; D gene uncertain. Trimming left V 3 bases short and J 9 bases short, with 12 bases between. CDR3 size: 13 residues. CDR3 sequence reads: CASSLKAAGEQFF. CDR3 sequence (DNA): TGTGCCAGCAGTTTGAAGGCAGCCGGTGAGCAGTTCTTC.